This entry features one TCR beta chain sequence. Its antigen is undetermined. Libraries were prepared by immunoSEQ multiplex PCR; TCRdb keeps only in-frame clonotypes and omits some of them. The data hold 350,000 to 500,000 clones, with about 90% observed a single time. Per the germline V gene, CDR1 is SGHDN and CDR2 is FVKESK. The CDR3 has 16 residues. Trimming left V 4 bases short and J 4 bases short, with 18 bases between. This sample is drawn from a study of Ad26.COV2.S vaccination and SARS-CoV-2 variants. Study as a whole: Donor was assigned to the Ad26.COV2.S arm of trial COV1001.

Treatment given: around 19 received Ad26.COV2.S at low or high dose, single or two shots; 5 received placebo; per-sample allocation not given. Material that was analyzed had been drawn on day 63 after the first vaccine or placebo injection. In Boston, an adult donor aged 18-55 years took part. Findings and limits, study-wide: Total T cell responses may have been underestimated by the TCR breadth and depth analyses. Similar non-spike TCR breadth was observed in recipients of vaccine and of placebo.

The source is a person between 18 and 65 years old who received the Ad26.COV2.S COVID-19 vaccine or a placebo. This specimen was peripheral blood, taken in a trial of Ad26.COV2.S vaccine versus placebo. This chain uses TRBV14 with TRBJ2-3, with D possibly being TRBD2 (5 bases). In DNA, the CDR3 is TGTGCCAGCAGCCCCTTCCGGTCAGCGGACGCAGATACGCAGTATTTT. The encoded protein is CASSPFRSADADTQYF.